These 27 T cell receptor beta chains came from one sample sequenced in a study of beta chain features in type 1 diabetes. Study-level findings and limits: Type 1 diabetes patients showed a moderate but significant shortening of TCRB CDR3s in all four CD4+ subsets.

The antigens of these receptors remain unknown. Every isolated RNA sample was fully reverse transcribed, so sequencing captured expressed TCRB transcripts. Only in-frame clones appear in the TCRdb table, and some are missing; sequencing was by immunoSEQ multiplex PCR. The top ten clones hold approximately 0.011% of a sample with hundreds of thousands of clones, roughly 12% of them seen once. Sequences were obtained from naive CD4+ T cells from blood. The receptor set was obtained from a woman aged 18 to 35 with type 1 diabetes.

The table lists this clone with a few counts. The CDR3 region has the DNA TGTGCCAGCAGTTTTAGCGGGAGTAGTCTGGAGACCCAGTACTTC. This gives the protein CASSFSGSSLETQYF. This chain connects TRBV27 to TRBJ2-5; 9 bases map to TRBD2. After removal of 3 bases from V and 5 bases from J, the junction contained 7 bases not matched to a gene. CDR3 length: 15 residues. Germline V gene data show CDR1 as MNHEY and CDR2 as SMNVEV (reference sequence).

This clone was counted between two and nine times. In DNA, the CDR3 is TGTGCCAGTAAGGGGGTATCTTACAATGAGCAGTTCTTC. Translating gives CASKGVSYNEQFF. The chain carries TRBV28 and TRBJ2-1, with D possibly being TRBD1 (6 bases). Trimming removed 9 bases from V and 4 bases from J, with 13 bases in between. This CDR3 region has 13 residues. Germline V lookup: CDR1 MDHEN, CDR2 SYDVKM.

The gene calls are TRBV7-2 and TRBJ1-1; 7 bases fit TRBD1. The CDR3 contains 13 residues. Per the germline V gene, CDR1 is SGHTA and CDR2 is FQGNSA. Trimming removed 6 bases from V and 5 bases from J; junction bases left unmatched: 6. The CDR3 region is CASSFTGETEAFF. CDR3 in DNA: TGTGCCAGCAGTTTCACAGGGGAAACTGAAGCTTTCTTT.

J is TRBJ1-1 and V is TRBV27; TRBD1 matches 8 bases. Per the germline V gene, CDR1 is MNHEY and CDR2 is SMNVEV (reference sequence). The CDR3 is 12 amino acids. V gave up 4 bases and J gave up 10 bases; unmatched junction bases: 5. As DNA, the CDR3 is TGTGCCAGCAGTTCAAACACAGGGGGAGCTTTCTTT. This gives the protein CASSSNTGGAFF.

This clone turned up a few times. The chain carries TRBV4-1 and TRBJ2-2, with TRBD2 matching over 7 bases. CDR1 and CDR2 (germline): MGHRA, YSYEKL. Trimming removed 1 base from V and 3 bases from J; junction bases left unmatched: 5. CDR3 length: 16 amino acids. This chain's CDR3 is CASSQGPSGHTGELFF. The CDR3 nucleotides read TGCGCCAGCAGCCAAGGGCCTAGCGGCCACACCGGGGAGCTGTTTTTT.

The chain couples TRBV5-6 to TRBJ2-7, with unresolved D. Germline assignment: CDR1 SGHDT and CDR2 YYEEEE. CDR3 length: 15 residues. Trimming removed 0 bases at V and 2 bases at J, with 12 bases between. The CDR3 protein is CASSLGASIPYEQYF. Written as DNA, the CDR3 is TGTGCCAGCAGCTTGGGGGCCTCAATCCCCTACGAGCAGTACTTC.

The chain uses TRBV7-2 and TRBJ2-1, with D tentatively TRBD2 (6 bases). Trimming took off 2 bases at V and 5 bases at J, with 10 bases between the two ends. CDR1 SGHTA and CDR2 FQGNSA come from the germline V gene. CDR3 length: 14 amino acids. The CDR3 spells CASSLRKRDNEQFF. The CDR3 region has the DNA TGTGCCAGCAGCTTAAGGAAGCGGGACAATGAGCAGTTCTTC.

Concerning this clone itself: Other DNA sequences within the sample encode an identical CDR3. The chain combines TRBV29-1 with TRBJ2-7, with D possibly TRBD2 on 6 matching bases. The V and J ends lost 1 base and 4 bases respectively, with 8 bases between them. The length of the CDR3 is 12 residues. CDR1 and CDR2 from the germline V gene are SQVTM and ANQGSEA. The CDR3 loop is CSVEGRGYEQYF. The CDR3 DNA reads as TGCAGCGTTGAAGGGAGGGGATACGAGCAGTACTTC.

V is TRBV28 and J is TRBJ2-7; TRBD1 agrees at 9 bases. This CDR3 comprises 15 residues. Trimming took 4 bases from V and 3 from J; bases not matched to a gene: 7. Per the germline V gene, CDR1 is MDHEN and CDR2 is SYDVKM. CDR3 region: CASSSRDRVHYEQYF. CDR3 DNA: TGTGCCAGCAGTTCCCGGGACAGGGTACACTACGAGCAGTACTTC.

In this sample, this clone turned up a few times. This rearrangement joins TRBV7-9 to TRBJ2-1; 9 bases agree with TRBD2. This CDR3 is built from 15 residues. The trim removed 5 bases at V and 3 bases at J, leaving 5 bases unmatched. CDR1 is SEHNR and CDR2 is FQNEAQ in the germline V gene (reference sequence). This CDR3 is CASSDRTSVYNEQFF. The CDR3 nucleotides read TGTGCCAGCAGCGACCGGACTAGCGTCTACAATGAGCAGTTCTTC.

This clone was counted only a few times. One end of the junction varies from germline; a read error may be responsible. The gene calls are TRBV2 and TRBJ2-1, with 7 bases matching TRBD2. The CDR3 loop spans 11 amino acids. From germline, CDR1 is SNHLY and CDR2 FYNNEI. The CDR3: CASSERLAEIF. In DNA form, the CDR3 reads TGTGCCAGCAGTGAACGGCTAGCGGAAATCTTC.

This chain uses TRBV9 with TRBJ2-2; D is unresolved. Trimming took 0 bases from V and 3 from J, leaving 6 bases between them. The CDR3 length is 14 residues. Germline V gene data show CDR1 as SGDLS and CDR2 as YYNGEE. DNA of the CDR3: TGTGCCAGCAGCGTAGGAGTTTACACCGGGGAGCTGTTTTTT. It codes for CASSVGVYTGELFF.

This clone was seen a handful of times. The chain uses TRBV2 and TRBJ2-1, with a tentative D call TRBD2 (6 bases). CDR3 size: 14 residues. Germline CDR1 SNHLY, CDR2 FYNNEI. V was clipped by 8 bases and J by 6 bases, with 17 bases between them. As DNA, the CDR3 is TGTGCCAGCGGGGGACTTTATTGGGGCAATGAGCAGTTCTTC. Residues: CASGGLYWGNEQFF.

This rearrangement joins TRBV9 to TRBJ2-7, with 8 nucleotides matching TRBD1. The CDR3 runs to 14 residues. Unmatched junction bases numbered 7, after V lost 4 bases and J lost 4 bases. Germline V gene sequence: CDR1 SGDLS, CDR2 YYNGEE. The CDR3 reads CASSLQGAGYEQYF. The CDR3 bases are TGTGCCAGCAGCCTCCAGGGGGCTGGTTACGAGCAGTACTTC. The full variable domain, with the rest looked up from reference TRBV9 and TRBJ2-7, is DSGVTQTPKHLITATGQRVTLRCSPRSGDLSVYWYQQSLDQGLQFLIQYYNGEERAKGNILERFSAQQFPDLHSELNLSSLELGDSALYFCASSLQGAGYEQYFGPGTRLTVT.

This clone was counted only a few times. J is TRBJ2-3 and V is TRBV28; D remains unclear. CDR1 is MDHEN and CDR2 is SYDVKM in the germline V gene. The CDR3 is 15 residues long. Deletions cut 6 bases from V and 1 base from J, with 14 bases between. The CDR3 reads CASSPPEQGTDTQYF. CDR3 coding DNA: TGTGCCAGCAGCCCGCCCGAGCAGGGCACAGATACGCAGTATTTT.

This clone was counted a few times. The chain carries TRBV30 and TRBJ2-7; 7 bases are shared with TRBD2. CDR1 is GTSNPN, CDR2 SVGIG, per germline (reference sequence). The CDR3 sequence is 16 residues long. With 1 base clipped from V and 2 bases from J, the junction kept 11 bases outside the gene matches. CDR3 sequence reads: CAWSGSGAGVAYEQYF. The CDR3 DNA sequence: TGTGCCTGGAGTGGGTCGGGCGCGGGGGTGGCCTACGAGCAGTACTTC.

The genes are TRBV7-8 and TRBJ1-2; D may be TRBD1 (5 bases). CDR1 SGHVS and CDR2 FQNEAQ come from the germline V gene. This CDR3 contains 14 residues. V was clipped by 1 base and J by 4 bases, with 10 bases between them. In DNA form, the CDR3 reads TGTGCCAGCAGCTTAGTAGCAGGGCCCTATGGCTACACCTTC. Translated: CASSLVAGPYGYTF.

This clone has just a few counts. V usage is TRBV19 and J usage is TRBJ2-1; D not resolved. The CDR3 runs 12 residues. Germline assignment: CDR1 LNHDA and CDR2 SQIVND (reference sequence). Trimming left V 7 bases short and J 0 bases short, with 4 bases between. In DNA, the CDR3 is TGTGCCAGTACTCTCTCCTACAATGAGCAGTTCTTC. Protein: CASTLSYNEQFF.

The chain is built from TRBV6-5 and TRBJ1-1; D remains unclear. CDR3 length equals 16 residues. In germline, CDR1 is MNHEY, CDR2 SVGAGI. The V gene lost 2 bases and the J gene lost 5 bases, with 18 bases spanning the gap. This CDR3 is CASSYRPGEGRTEAFF. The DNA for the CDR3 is TGTGCCAGCAGTTACCGTCCGGGAGAGGGAAGAACTGAAGCTTTCTTT.

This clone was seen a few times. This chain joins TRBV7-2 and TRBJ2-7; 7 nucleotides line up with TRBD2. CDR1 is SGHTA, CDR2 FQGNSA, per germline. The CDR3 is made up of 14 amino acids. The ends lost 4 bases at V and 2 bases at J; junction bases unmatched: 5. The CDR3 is CASSWGGGPYEQYF. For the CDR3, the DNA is TGTGCCAGCAGCTGGGGGGGAGGGCCCTACGAGCAGTACTTC.

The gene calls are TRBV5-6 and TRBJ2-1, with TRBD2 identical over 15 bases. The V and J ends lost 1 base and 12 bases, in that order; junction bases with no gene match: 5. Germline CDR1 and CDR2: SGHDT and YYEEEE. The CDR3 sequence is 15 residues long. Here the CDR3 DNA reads TGTGCCAGCAGCTTGAGGACTAGCGGGAGGGCCTGGCAGTTCTTC. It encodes CASSLRTSGRAWQFF.

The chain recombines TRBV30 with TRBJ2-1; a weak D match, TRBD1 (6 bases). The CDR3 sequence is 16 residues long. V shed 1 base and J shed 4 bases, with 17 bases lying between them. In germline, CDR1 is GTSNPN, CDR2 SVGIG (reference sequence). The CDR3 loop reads CAWSGGPDPTYNEQFF. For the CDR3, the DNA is TGTGCCTGGAGTGGGGGGCCCGATCCGACTTACAATGAGCAGTTCTTC.

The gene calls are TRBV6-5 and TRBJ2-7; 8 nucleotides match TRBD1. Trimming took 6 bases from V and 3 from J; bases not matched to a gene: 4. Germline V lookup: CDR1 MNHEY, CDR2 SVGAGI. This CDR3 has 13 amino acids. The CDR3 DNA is TGTGCCAGCAGCCTTGGACAGGGCTACGAGCAGTACTTC. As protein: CASSLGQGYEQYF.

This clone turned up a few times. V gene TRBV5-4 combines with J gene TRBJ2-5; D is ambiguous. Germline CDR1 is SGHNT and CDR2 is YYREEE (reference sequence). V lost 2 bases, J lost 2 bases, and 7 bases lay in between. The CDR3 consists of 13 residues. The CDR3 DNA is TGTGCCAGCAGCTTTGGTACTCAAGAGACCCAGTACTTC. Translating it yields CASSFGTQETQYF.

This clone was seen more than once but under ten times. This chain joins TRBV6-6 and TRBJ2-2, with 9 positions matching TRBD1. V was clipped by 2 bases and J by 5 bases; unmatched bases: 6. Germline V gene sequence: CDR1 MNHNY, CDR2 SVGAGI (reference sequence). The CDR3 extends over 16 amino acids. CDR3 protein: CASSYRGQGATGELFF. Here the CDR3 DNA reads TGTGCCAGCAGTTACAGGGGACAGGGCGCTACCGGGGAGCTGTTTTTT.

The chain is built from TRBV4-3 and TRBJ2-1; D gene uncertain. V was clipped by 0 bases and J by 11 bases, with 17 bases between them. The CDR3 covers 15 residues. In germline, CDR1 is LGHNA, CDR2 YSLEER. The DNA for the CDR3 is TGCGCCAGCAGCCAAGATTACAGCCTCCAATTCCAGCAGTTCTTC. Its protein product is CASSQDYSLQFQQFF.

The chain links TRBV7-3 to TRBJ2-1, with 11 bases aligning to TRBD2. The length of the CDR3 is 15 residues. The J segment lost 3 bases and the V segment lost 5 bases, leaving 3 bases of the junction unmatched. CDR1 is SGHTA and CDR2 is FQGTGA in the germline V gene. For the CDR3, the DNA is TGTGCCAGCAGCATAGCGGGAGGGTTCTACAATGAGCAGTTCTTC. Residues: CASSIAGGFYNEQFF.